This TCR beta chain appears in the sequencing data of a study of blood T cell repertoires in COVID-19. TCRdb's table, derived via immunoSEQ multiplex PCR, lists solely in-frame clones and lacks some. The data show some 130,000 clones, with around 86% seen just once and roughly 11% held by the top ten. The CDR3 contains 13 residues. The V gene lost 4 bases and the J gene lost 2 bases, with 7 bases spanning the gap. Germline V gives CDR1 ENHRY, CDR2 SYGVKD. Seattle patients were enrolled while actively infected and followed longitudinally. This sequence joins TRBV10-3 and TRBJ2-3; D is unclear. Sequenced sample: peripheral blood. This TCR came from a woman in her seventies with COVID-19, enrolled during active disease. The CDR3 here is CAISGQVTDTQYF. The CDR3 nucleotides read TGTGCCATCAGTGGGCAGGTCACAGATACGCAGTATTTT.